This TCR beta chain was found in a study of read filtering for tumor transcriptome and immune sequencing. Study at large: By R-ISS, stages I, II and III held around 8, 15 and 7 patients. Whole-transcriptome libraries were prepared after DNase treatment.

V was pared by 0 bases and J by 3 bases, with 12 bases between. The CDR3 covers 16 residues. Germline CDR1 is MNHEY and CDR2 is SVGAGI. This clonotype was detected many times. No antigen is known for it. This library used 300 to 500 ng RNA and molecular barcoded adaptors spanning alpha/delta and beta/gamma chains. TCRdb recomputed calls from the reads with MiXCR, one row per CDR3 protein. The table lists fewer than 150,000 distinct CDR3 sequences, 13% of them singletons, with approximately 10% in the top ten. The study's findings and limits: The CD138-negative fraction was mixed bone marrow immune cells, not pure T cells.

The chain has TRBV6-5 and TRBJ2-1; D is unclear. The source of this sequence is a donor at least 40 years old with multiple myeloma. Sequencing used a population of CD138-negative cells sorted from bone marrow. This CDR3 is CASSYSKAEHYNEQFF. CDR3 sequence (DNA): TGTGCCAGCAGTTACTCGAAGGCGGAACACTACAATGAGCAGTTCTTC.